A single sample gave rise to the 32 T cell receptor beta chains below, sequenced in a study of prognosis after radiotherapy for stage I lung cancer. Template was genomic DNA; TCR beta CDR3 amplified in two multiplex PCR rounds. The first round of PCR was done with primers that matched each TRBV and TRBJ gene. TCRdb analysed the multiplex PCR reads with MiXCR anew, one entry per CDR3 protein. In the table there are 11,000 to 15,000 distinct CDR3 sequences, 50% to 65% of which are singletons. Material: PBMCs, obtained before or after stereotactic body radiation therapy (not recorded which). The receptors were sampled from a donor over 45 with non-small cell lung cancer.

The chain uses TRBV11-3 and TRBJ2-7; 9 nucleotides align to TRBD1. With V trimmed by 1 base and J by 5 bases, 3 bases remained unmatched. This CDR3 has 14 residues. CDR1 and CDR2 (germline): SGHNT, YENEEA. CDR3 coding DNA: TGTGCCAGCAGCTTAGGACAGGGGGGACACGAGCAGTACTTC. It encodes CASSLGQGGHEQYF.

This clonotype ranks as medium-sized. This rearrangement joins TRBV28 to TRBJ1-6; no clear D. The V end was cut by 8 bases, the J end by 4 bases, with 6 bases between. CDR1 and CDR2 from the germline V gene are MDHEN and SYDVKM. The CDR3 totals 12 residues. CDR3 in amino acids: CASGRYNSPLHF. CDR3 sequence (DNA): TGTGCCAGCGGGCGGTATAATTCACCCCTCCACTTT.

A remark on this clonotype: A single base separates this from a much larger clone, so it may be a read error. The chain combines TRBV9 with TRBJ2-5; 12 bases align to TRBD2. The ends lost 6 bases at V and 5 bases at J; junction bases unmatched: 11. Germline assignment: CDR1 SGDLS and CDR2 YYNGEE. CDR3 length: 16 amino acids. In DNA form, the CDR3 reads TGTGCCAGCATCCCCCGCGGACTAGCGGGAATTGAGACCCAGTACTTC. It codes for CASIPRGLAGIETQYF.

This clonotype was detected many times. This chain connects TRBV5-4 to TRBJ1-5, with 7 bases fitting TRBD1. This CDR3 region has 15 residues. Germline trimming cut 4 bases from V and 4 bases from J; bases unmatched to any gene: 8. Per the germline V gene, CDR1 is SGHNT and CDR2 is YYREEE (reference sequence). CDR3 region: CASSQDGTANQPQHF. The DNA for the CDR3 is TGTGCCAGCAGCCAGGATGGGACAGCTAATCAGCCCCAGCATTTT.

The chain has TRBV11-3 and TRBJ2-2, with a weak D call TRBD2 (5 bases). CDR1 SGHNT and CDR2 YENEEA come from the germline V gene. The V end was cut by 9 bases, the J end by 1 base, with 15 bases between. This CDR3 is built from 15 residues. CDR3 in amino acids: CASLTRTGNTGELFF. The CDR3 DNA reads as TGTGCCAGTTTAACTAGGACGGGGAACACCGGGGAGCTGTTTTTT. Combining the CDR3 with reference TRBV11-3 and TRBJ2-2 gives the whole variable domain EAGVVQSPRYKIIEKKQPVAFWCNPISGHNTLYWYLQNLGQGPELLIRYENEEAVDDSQLPKDRFSAERLKGVDSTLKIQPAELGDSAVYLCASLTRTGNTGELFFGEGSRLTVL.

The V and J genes are TRBV3-2 and TRBJ2-7. TRBV3-2 constitutes a pseudogene. The CDR3 sequence is 16 residues long. The CDR3 loop is CASSQDRSASSYEQYF. In DNA form, the CDR3 reads TGTGCCAGCAGCCAAGATCGGTCGGCCAGCTCCTACGAGCAGTACTTC.

The gene calls are TRBV20-1 and TRBJ2-1, with 8 bases matching TRBD2. CDR3 size: 14 residues. V gave up 2 bases and J gave up 1 base; unmatched junction bases: 1. From germline, CDR1 is DFQATT and CDR2 SNEGSKA (reference sequence). The CDR3 region is CSARSGGSYNEQFF. The CDR3 nucleotides read TGCAGTGCTAGATCGGGGGGGTCCTACAATGAGCAGTTCTTC.

This chain links TRBV6-9 with TRBJ2-1; D unresolved. Germline V CDR1 and CDR2: MNHGY, SVAAGI. V lost 0 bases to trimming and J lost 9 bases, with 15 bases between them. There are 15 residues in the CDR3. CDR3 sequence (DNA): TGTGCCAGCAGTTATTCGATTTTTTGGAGTAGTGAGCAGTTCTTC. This codes for CASSYSIFWSSEQFF.

This clonotype was counted ten times or more. An end of the junction does not agree with germline; a read error may underlie this. In nucleotides, the CDR3 is TGTGCCAGCTCAAGGCTAATTATGAACACTGAAGTTTTCTTT. It specifies CASSRLIMNTEVFF. J is TRBJ1-1 and V is TRBV18; no clear D gene. Germline CDR1 reads KGHSH; CDR2 reads LQKENI. This CDR3 has 14 residues.

As regards this clonotype: With a far larger clone one base away, a read error is the likely cause. The chain joins TRBV6-1 to TRBJ2-7, with TRBD2 as a possible D gene (6 bases). Germline V gene sequence: CDR1 MNHNS, CDR2 SASEGT. Trimming pared 7 bases from V and 2 bases from J, leaving 18 bases between. The CDR3 consists of 15 residues. The CDR3 protein is CASMETGSPTYEQYF. The CDR3 DNA reads as TGTGCCAGCATGGAGACCGGGAGCCCGACCTACGAGCAGTACTTC.

The V gene is TRBV7-6, the J gene TRBJ2-7, with 7 bases lining up with TRBD1. The J segment lost 2 bases and the V segment lost 6 bases, leaving 7 bases of the junction unmatched. Germline V gene lookup returns CDR1 SGHVS and CDR2 FNYEAQ. The CDR3 has 14 amino acids. The CDR3 region is CASSKAGTAYEQYF. CDR3 nucleotides: TGTGCCAGCAGTAAAGCCGGGACAGCCTACGAGCAGTACTTC. The full variable domain, in which reference TRBV7-6 and TRBJ2-7 provide the parts outside the CDR3, is GAGVSQSPRYKVTKRGQDVALRCDPISGHVSLYWYRQALGQGPEFLTYFNYEAQQDKSGLPNDRFSAERPEGSISTLTIQRTEQRDSAMYRCASSKAGTAYEQYFGPGTRLTVT.

With respect to this clonotype: The junction does not match germline at one end; this may be a read error. The chain couples TRBV6-4 to TRBJ2-2; unclear D gene. The CDR3 contains 15 residues. Germline V gene lookup returns CDR1 MRHNA and CDR2 SNTAGT. The CDR3 spells CASSPQEMGTGELFF. The CDR3 DNA follows: TGTGCCAGCAGTCCACAAGAGATGGGAACCGGTGAGCTGTTTTTT.

In this sample, this clonotype turned up many times. V usage is TRBV28 and J usage is TRBJ1-1; 8 bases are a match to TRBD1. The germline V gene has CDR1 MDHEN and CDR2 SYDVKM. The CDR3 is 13 amino acids. V gave up 6 bases and J gave up 7 bases; unmatched junction bases: 7. The CDR3 sequence is CASRAQGAVEAFF. The CDR3, as DNA: TGTGCCAGCAGGGCCCAGGGGGCAGTTGAAGCTTTCTTT.

Ten or more counts support this clonotype. One base away lies a much larger clone, so this may be a sequencing read error. This chain uses TRBV9 with TRBJ2-1; 13 bases line up with TRBD2. This CDR3 spans 16 amino acids. In germline, CDR1 is SGDLS, CDR2 YYNGEE. J lost 11 bases, V lost 0 bases, and 8 bases had no gene match. The CDR3 sequence: CASSVAGLAGVGKQFF. CDR3 in DNA: TGTGCCAGCAGCGTAGCAGGACTAGCGGGAGTTGGTAAGCAGTTCTTC.

The V gene is TRBV4-3, the J gene TRBJ1-2; TRBD1 is a possible D gene (5 bases). V was clipped by 0 bases and J by 4 bases, with 12 bases between them. The CDR3 is 15 amino acids. Germline lookup yields CDR1 LGHNA and CDR2 YSLEER. CDR3 protein: CASSQERGLLYGYTF. In DNA form, the CDR3 reads TGCGCCAGCAGCCAAGAGAGGGGCCTTCTCTATGGCTACACCTTC.

This chain uses TRBV9 with TRBJ2-3, with D perhaps matching TRBD2 (6 bases). Trimming cost V 4 bases and J 5 bases, with 14 bases left between them. The CDR3 runs 14 residues. Germline V CDR1 and CDR2: SGDLS, YYNGEE. DNA for the CDR3: TGTGCCAGCAGCACCACTAGCCTCATAGATACGCAGTATTTT. Translated: CASSTTSLIDTQYF.

This clonotype was seen at least ten times. V gene TRBV2 combines with J gene TRBJ2-5; tentatively, D is TRBD2 (6 bases). Deletions cut 7 bases from V and 4 bases from J, with 22 bases between. This CDR3 has 16 residues. Germline V gives CDR1 SNHLY, CDR2 FYNNEI. CDR3 loop: CASNGRELGPSETQYF. CDR3 sequence (DNA): TGTGCCAGCAATGGGCGGGAATTAGGTCCCTCAGAGACCCAGTACTTC.

As regards this clonotype: Sequence at one end of the junction differs from germline and may be a read error. The gene calls are TRBV5-1 and TRBJ1-2; D call uncertain. The CDR3 runs to 13 residues. The germline gives CDR1 SGHRS, CDR2 YFSETQ. The DNA for the CDR3 is TGCGTCAGCAGCTTTGACGAATACTATGGCTACACCTTC. It encodes CVSSFDEYYGYTF.

The J gene is TRBJ2-1, the V gene TRBV12-3 or TRBV12-4, with 10 nucleotides matching TRBD2. V lost 1 base, J lost 6 bases, and 3 bases stayed unmatched. The CDR3 sequence is 15 residues long. The CDR3 sequence is CASSLGTSGVNEQFF. The CDR3 DNA reads TGTGCCAGCAGTTTAGGCACTAGCGGGGTCAATGAGCAGTTCTTC.

V usage is TRBV28 and J usage is TRBJ1-2, with TRBD1 identical over 9 bases. The length of the CDR3 is 14 residues. V trimming: 4 bases; J trimming: 1 base; junction bases outside the gene matches: 1. Germline loops: CDR1 MDHEN, CDR2 SYDVKM. CDR3 DNA sequence: TGTGCCAGCAGTTCGGGACAGGGTAACTATGGCTACACCTTC. It specifies CASSSGQGNYGYTF.

In its sample, this clonotype is medium-sized. The gene calls are TRBV5-1 and TRBJ2-7; 7 nucleotides agree with TRBD1. The germline V gene has CDR1 SGHRS and CDR2 YFSETQ. J was trimmed by 5 bases and V by 4 bases; bases with no gene match: 9. CDR3 length: 14 residues. DNA of the CDR3: TGCGCCAGCAGCACCACGACAGGGCTGAACGAGCAGTACTTC. Protein: CASSTTTGLNEQYF.

This sequence joins TRBV30 and TRBJ1-2; perhaps TRBD1 as D (6 bases). V lost 2 bases and J 8 bases, leaving 15 bases between the germline ends. Looked up from germline, CDR1 is GTSNPN and CDR2 is SVGIG (reference sequence). CDR3 length: 13 amino acids. CDR3 DNA sequence: TGTGCCTGGAGTCGGACAGCAGGACGGGGCTACACCTTC. This sequence encodes CAWSRTAGRGYTF. Together with reference TRBV30 and TRBJ1-2, the CDR3 gives the full variable domain: SQTIHQWPATLVQPVGSPLSLECTVEGTSNPNLYWYRQAAGRGLQLLFYSVGIGQISSEVPQNLSASRPQDRQFILSSKKLLLSDSGFYLCAWSRTAGRGYTFGSGTRLTVV.

This clonotype was counted at least ten times. Written as DNA, the CDR3 is TGTGCCAGCAGCTCGACAGGGTTGGTGAACGGGGAGCTGTTTTTT. Its protein product is CASSSTGLVNGELFF. The chain joins TRBV7-9 to TRBJ2-2; TRBD1 matches 7 bases. The CDR3 length is 15 residues. Germline trimming cut 4 bases from V and 7 bases from J; bases unmatched to any gene: 9. Germline loops: CDR1 SEHNR, CDR2 FQNEAQ (reference sequence). The variable domain in full, completed from reference TRBV7-9 and TRBJ2-2, reads DTGVSQNPRHKITKRGQNVTFRCDPISEHNRLYWYRQTLGQGPEFLTYFQNEAQLEKSRLLSDRFSAERPKGSFSTLEIQRTEQGDSAMYLCASSSTGLVNGELFFGEGSRLTVL.

V usage is TRBV12-3 or TRBV12-4 and J usage is TRBJ1-5; a possible D gene is TRBD1 (6 bases). The CDR3 contains 14 residues. Trimming pared 5 bases from V and 5 bases from J, leaving 13 bases between. This CDR3 is CASSVTGYDQPQHF. The CDR3, as DNA: TGTGCCAGCAGTGTGACAGGATACGATCAGCCCCAGCATTTT.

Comment on this clonotype: This CDR3 fails to terminate in the conserved phenylalanine or tryptophan, so it likely reflects a read error. The DNA is omitted, as the CDR3 cannot be located on it reliably, and the CDR3 follows TCRdb's listing. This chain uses TRBV5-4 with TRBJ2-1. Ends included, the CDR3 has 12 residues. Germline V gene sequence: CDR1 SGHNT, CDR2 YYREEE (reference sequence). CDR3 sequence: CASSLVYNEQLL.

The chain combines TRBV3-1 with TRBJ1-2, with D perhaps matching TRBD1 (5 bases). Per germline, CDR1 LGHDT and CDR2 YNNKEL (reference sequence). This CDR3 contains 13 residues. Trimming cost V 0 bases and J 12 bases, with 14 bases left between them. This CDR3 is CASSQDAGRPNTF. The CDR3 DNA reads TGTGCCAGCAGCCAAGATGCAGGGCGACCGAACACCTTC.

This clonotype showed up just once. The chain employs TRBV7-3 and TRBJ2-1; 8 nucleotides align to TRBD1. The CDR3 runs to 15 residues. The V gene's germline CDR1 is SGHTA and CDR2 FQGTGA. Trimming took 0 bases from V and 7 from J; bases not matched to a gene: 5. CDR3 sequence: CASSLTGTGVNEQFF. In DNA, the CDR3 is TGTGCCAGCAGCTTAACAGGGACAGGAGTAAATGAGCAGTTCTTC.

V usage is TRBV24-1 and J usage is TRBJ2-5; TRBD1 is a possible D gene (7 bases). The CDR3 is made up of 15 amino acids. V was cut by 4 bases and J by 4 bases, with 15 bases left in between. The germline CDR1 and CDR2 sequences are KGHDR and SFDVKD. The CDR3 DNA reads TGTGCCACCAGTGACCCCAGGGGGGAAGGAGAGACCCAGTACTTC. Translating it yields CATSDPRGEGETQYF.

This clonotype is termed medium-sized. This rearrangement joins TRBV2 to TRBJ2-1; D unresolved. The CDR3 totals 12 residues. V was shortened by 4 bases and J by 8 bases, with 9 bases between the two germline ends. Per the germline V gene, CDR1 is SNHLY and CDR2 is FYNNEI. CDR3 residues: CASSVLRHEQFF. The CDR3 DNA sequence: TGTGCCAGCAGTGTTTTGAGGCATGAGCAGTTCTTC. The variable domain in full, with the rest retrieved from reference TRBV2 and TRBJ2-1, is EPEVTQTPSHQVTQMGQEVILRCVPISNHLYFYWYRQILGQKVEFLVSFYNNEISEKSEIFDDQFSVERPDGSNFTLKIRSTKLEDSAMYFCASSVLRHEQFFGPGTRLTVL.

Regarding this clonotype: A much larger clone sits a single nucleotide away, making a read error possible. The chain recombines TRBV28 with TRBJ2-2; 7 bases are a match to TRBD2. CDR3 length equals 17 residues. CDR1 is MDHEN, CDR2 SYDVKM, per germline. CDR3 amino acids: CASSLTSAGRHTGDLFF. The DNA for the CDR3 is TGTGCCAGCAGTTTAACCTCCGCCGGGAGGCACACCGGGGATCTGTTTTTT.

The genes are TRBV20-1 and TRBJ2-1; D is perhaps TRBD1 or TRBD2 (5 bases each). The germline CDR1 and CDR2 sequences are DFQATT and SNEGSKA (reference sequence). The CDR3 has 15 amino acids. The V and J ends lost 8 bases and 6 bases respectively, with 23 bases between them. The CDR3 region is CSSPLPTEGSNEQFF. For the CDR3, the DNA is TGCAGTTCTCCCCTCCCGACAGAGGGGAGCAATGAGCAGTTCTTC.

This clonotype came up a few times. This may be a read error, as it is one base from a much larger clone. This rearrangement joins TRBV28 to TRBJ1-1; tentative D call: TRBD1 (6 bases). This CDR3 region has 13 residues. Germline-derived CDR1 and CDR2 are MDHEN and SYDVKM. The CDR3 region has the DNA TGTGCCAGCGGTTTATCGCCCAGGGGAGAAGCTTTCTTT. It yields the protein CASGLSPRGEAFF.